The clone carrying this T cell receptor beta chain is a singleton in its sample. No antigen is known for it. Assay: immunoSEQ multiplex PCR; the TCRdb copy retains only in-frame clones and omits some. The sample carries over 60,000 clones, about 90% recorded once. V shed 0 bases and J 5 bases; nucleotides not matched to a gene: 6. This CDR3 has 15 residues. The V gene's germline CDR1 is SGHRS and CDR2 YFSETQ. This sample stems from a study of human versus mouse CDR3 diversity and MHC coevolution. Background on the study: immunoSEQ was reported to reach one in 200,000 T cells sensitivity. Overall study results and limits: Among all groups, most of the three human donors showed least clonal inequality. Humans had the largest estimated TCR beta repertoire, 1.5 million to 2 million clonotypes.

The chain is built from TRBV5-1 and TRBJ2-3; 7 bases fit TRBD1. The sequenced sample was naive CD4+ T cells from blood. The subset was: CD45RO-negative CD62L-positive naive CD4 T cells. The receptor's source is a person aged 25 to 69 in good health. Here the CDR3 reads CASSLGPRDRDTQYF. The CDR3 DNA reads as TGCGCCAGCAGCTTGGGCCCACGGGACAGAGATACGCAGTATTTT.